Below, 30 T cell receptor beta chains from the same sample are listed, as sequenced in a study of blood T cell repertoires in COVID-19. TCRdb keeps only in-frame clones here, not all; method: immunoSEQ multiplex PCR. The repertoire has fewer than 450,000 clones, approximately 87% of them found once; the top ten carry about 6%. Sequencing input: peripheral blood. Source of these receptors: a woman aged 45 to 65 with COVID-19, enrolled during active disease.

The V call is TRBV7-2, the J call TRBJ2-1, with TRBD2 identical over 8 bases. V gave up 5 bases and J gave up 4 bases; unmatched junction bases: 13. In germline, CDR1 is SGHTA, CDR2 FQGNSA. The CDR3 is 17 amino acids. CDR3 region: CASSRTGLVFPYNEQFF. DNA for the CDR3: TGTGCCAGCAGCAGGACGGGACTAGTCTTCCCTTACAATGAGCAGTTCTTC.

The V call is TRBV11-3, the J call TRBJ1-4, with no clear D. Trimming removed 1 base at V and 13 bases at J, with 13 bases between. CDR3 length: 13 residues. Germline CDR1 is SGHNT and CDR2 is YENEEA. CDR3 bases: TGTGCCAGCAGCTTAGTTTACGAGCAACTACTGTTTTTT. This translates into CASSLVYEQLLFF.

The rearrangement uses TRBV5-3 and TRBJ2-2, with 8 positions matching TRBD1. TRBV5-3 is an ORF; its function is uncertain. CDR3 size: 16 residues. J was trimmed by 2 bases and V by 3 bases; bases with no gene match: 6. Here the CDR3 reads CARSCPTGDNTGELFF. The CDR3 region has the DNA TGTGCCAGAAGCTGTCCGACAGGGGATAACACCGGGGAGCTGTTTTTT.

This clone was observed a single time. The chain links TRBV20-1 to TRBJ2-1, with D hard to call. The CDR3 is 15 amino acids. Germline V gene lookup returns CDR1 DFQATT and CDR2 SNEGSKA (reference sequence). Trimming removed 3 bases from V and 6 bases from J, with 18 bases in between. In nucleotides, the CDR3 is TGCAGTGCTAGTCCCTCTGGCGGCGCCCGCAATGAGCAGTTCTTC. It specifies CSASPSGGARNEQFF.

V and J are TRBV11-2 and TRBJ1-2; TRBD1 aligns across 7 bases. The CDR3 contains 18 residues. The germline V gene has CDR1 SGHAT and CDR2 FQNNGV. Unmatched junction bases numbered 13, after V lost 0 bases and J lost 3 bases. As DNA, the CDR3 is TGTGCCAGCAGCTTAGAGGAGACAGGGTTTGGACTGGACTATGGCTACACCTTC. Translated: CASSLEETGFGLDYGYTF.

This clone occurred once. This chain uses TRBV14 with TRBJ2-2, with D possibly TRBD2 on 6 matching bases. Trimming shortened V by 0 bases and J by 5 bases, and 10 bases separated the two germline ends. There are 15 residues in the CDR3. In germline, CDR1 is SGHDN, CDR2 FVKESK. CDR3 DNA: TGTGCCAGCAGCCAAGAACAGGCGGGAACCGGGGAGCTGTTTTTT. Protein: CASSQEQAGTGELFF.

The CDR3: CATSSELTSDEQYF. The CDR3 bases are TGTGCCACCAGCAGCGAACTTACTTCGGACGAGCAGTACTTC. The chain combines TRBV15 with TRBJ2-7; D is uncertain. Trimming cost V 3 bases and J 5 bases, with 14 bases left between them. Germline loops: CDR1 LNHNV, CDR2 YYDKDF (reference sequence). This CDR3 comprises 14 residues.

This chain links TRBV2 with TRBJ2-7; D is possibly TRBD2 (5 bases). V was cut by 10 bases and J by 3 bases, with 31 bases left in between. This CDR3 has 18 amino acids. CDR1 and CDR2 (germline): SNHLY, FYNNEI. The CDR3 sequence: CAISRRSVREGIDYEQYF. The CDR3 DNA reads as TGTGCCATCTCAAGACGCTCCGTACGCGAGGGTATAGACTACGAGCAGTACTTC.

V and J are TRBV6-5 and TRBJ2-1; 11 positions match TRBD1. The germline CDR1 and CDR2 sequences are MNHEY and SVGAGI. Trimming took 5 bases from V and 1 from J; bases not matched to a gene: 1. The CDR3 contains 15 residues. In DNA, the CDR3 is TGTGCCAGCAGTCGGGACAGGGGGTCCTACAATGAGCAGTTCTTC. Its protein product is CASSRDRGSYNEQFF.

The chain employs TRBV6-2 or TRBV6-3 and TRBJ2-1, with TRBD2 matching over 16 bases. The junction had 11 bases not matched to a gene; V was cut back by 5 bases and J by 7 bases. The germline V gene encodes CDR1 MNHEY and CDR2 SVGEGT. CDR3 length: 18 amino acids. The CDR3 coding sequence is TGTGCCAGCAGTGCCTCCGGGACTAGCGGGAGGGCAAGAAATGAGCAGTTCTTC. This gives the protein CASSASGTSGRARNEQFF.

This chain uses TRBV9 with TRBJ2-1; 9 nucleotides agree with TRBD2. V shed 2 bases, J shed 5 bases, and the junction held 5 bases outside the gene matches. Germline loops: CDR1 SGDLS, CDR2 YYNGEE. This CDR3 contains 15 residues. CDR3: CASSVLAGMNNEQFF. CDR3 sequence (DNA): TGTGCCAGCAGCGTCCTAGCGGGAATGAACAATGAGCAGTTCTTC.

The chain has TRBV7-9 and TRBJ2-1; 10 bases agree with TRBD1. J lost 2 bases, V lost 4 bases, and 5 bases had no gene match. The germline gives CDR1 SEHNR, CDR2 FQNEAQ (reference sequence). This CDR3 spans 16 amino acids. CDR3 nucleotides: TGTGCCAGCAGCTCGACAGGGGGCGCCCCCTACAATGAGCAGTTCTTC. Translated, it gives CASSSTGGAPYNEQFF.

This chain joins TRBV5-4 and TRBJ1-1; 12 bases line up with TRBD1. The length of the CDR3 is 17 residues. The V gene's germline CDR1 is SGHNT and CDR2 YYREEE (reference sequence). The ends lost 4 bases at V and 6 bases at J; junction bases unmatched: 13. CDR3 sequence reads: CASSLFRDRGLGAEAFF. CDR3 nucleotides: TGTGCCAGCAGCCTCTTCCGGGACAGGGGGCTTGGGGCTGAAGCTTTCTTT.

The DNA for the CDR3 is TGTGCCAGCAGGCCGACAACAGGGGTGCGGGGCTACACCTTC. Its protein is CASRPTTGVRGYTF. This rearrangement joins TRBV6-5 to TRBJ1-2, with 7 positions matching TRBD1. The germline V gene has CDR1 MNHEY and CDR2 SVGAGI. The CDR3 length is 14 residues. V lost 6 bases, J lost 8 bases, and 12 bases stayed unmatched.

This chain connects TRBV9 to TRBJ2-1; TRBD2 agrees at 12 bases. V gave up 6 bases and J gave up 6 bases; unmatched junction bases: 13. CDR3 length equals 17 residues. Per germline, CDR1 SGDLS and CDR2 YYNGEE. CDR3 protein: CASTVGLAGGPGNEQFF. The CDR3 nucleotides read TGTGCCAGCACCGTGGGGCTAGCGGGAGGGCCGGGCAATGAGCAGTTCTTC.

This rearrangement joins TRBV4-1 to TRBJ1-1; TRBD1 agrees at 7 bases. Germline V gene sequence: CDR1 MGHRA, CDR2 YSYEKL. The V and J ends lost 0 bases and 4 bases, in that order; junction bases with no gene match: 14. The CDR3 has 18 residues. The CDR3 loop is CASSQDLNRGAIPTEAFF. The CDR3, as DNA: TGCGCCAGCAGCCAAGACTTGAACAGGGGAGCCATTCCCACTGAAGCTTTCTTT.

This chain uses TRBV29-1 with TRBJ2-7; D gene uncertain. CDR1 is SQVTM, CDR2 ANQGSEA, per germline. Trimming pared 6 bases from V and 3 bases from J, leaving 6 bases between. The CDR3 length is 10 residues. This CDR3 reads CSVRHYEQYF. The CDR3 coding sequence is TGCAGCGTGAGGCACTACGAGCAGTACTTC.

The CDR3: CASSFRGELFF. The CDR3 DNA reads as TGTGCCAGCAGTTTCCGGGGTGAACTGTTTTTT. The chain combines TRBV12-3 or TRBV12-4 with TRBJ1-4; no clear D. V was trimmed by 3 bases and J by 12 bases, leaving 8 bases between them. The CDR3 covers 11 residues.

This clone was seen once. J is TRBJ1-2 and V is TRBV6-1; TRBD1 matches 7 bases. J gave up 4 bases and V 2 bases, and 7 bases lay outside the gene matches. Per germline, CDR1 MNHNS and CDR2 SASEGT. The CDR3 consists of 15 residues. CDR3: CASSEPPGQPYGYTF. CDR3 in DNA: TGTGCCAGCAGTGAACCACCGGGACAGCCCTATGGCTACACCTTC.

The rearrangement uses TRBV7-9 and TRBJ1-4; TRBD1 agrees at 7 bases. V trimming: 5 bases; J trimming: 4 bases; junction bases outside the gene matches: 4. This CDR3 spans 14 amino acids. Germline V gene data show CDR1 as SEHNR and CDR2 as FQNEAQ (reference sequence). The CDR3 DNA reads TGTGCCAGCAGCCTCGGGACAGATAATGAAAAACTGTTTTTT. Amino acids: CASSLGTDNEKLFF. Variable domain in full (rest from reference TRBV7-9 and TRBJ1-4): DTGVSQNPRHKITKRGQNVTFRCDPISEHNRLYWYRQTLGQGPEFLTYFQNEAQLEKSRLLSDRFSAERPKGSFSTLEIQRTEQGDSAMYLCASSLGTDNEKLFFGSGTQLSVL.

This sequence joins TRBV4-1 and TRBJ2-1; D might be TRBD1 (5 bases). V was trimmed by 3 bases and J by 3 bases, leaving 9 bases between them. The CDR3 is made up of 14 amino acids. Germline-derived CDR1 and CDR2 are MGHRA and YSYEKL. CDR3 nucleotides: TGCGCCAGCAGCCACGGACAAAACTACAATGAGCAGTTCTTC. It specifies CASSHGQNYNEQFF.

The rearrangement links TRBV7-6 to TRBJ2-2; 7 bases fit TRBD1. With V trimmed by 5 bases and J by 0 bases, 6 bases remained unmatched. Germline values: CDR1 SGHVS, CDR2 FNYEAQ. The CDR3 consists of 16 residues. In nucleotides, the CDR3 is TGTGCCAGCAGCCCTCGACAGGGCGCGAACACCGGGGAGCTGTTTTTT. Its protein is CASSPRQGANTGELFF.

J is TRBJ1-2 and V is TRBV12-3 or TRBV12-4, with D possibly matching TRBD1 (5 bases). The CDR3 is 12 residues long. Trimming pared 6 bases from V and 8 bases from J, leaving 13 bases between. The CDR3 coding sequence is TGTGCCAGCAGCTCAGGGAAGCACGGCTACACCTTC. Translated: CASSSGKHGYTF.

The V gene is TRBV30, the J gene TRBJ1-6; D unclear. The CDR3 has 16 residues. Trimming removed 2 bases at V and 0 bases at J, with 11 bases between. Germline CDR1 reads GTSNPN; CDR2 reads SVGIG (reference sequence). This CDR3 reads CAWSTDSSSYNSPLHF. CDR3 sequence (DNA): TGTGCCTGGAGTACTGACTCCAGCTCCTATAATTCACCCCTCCACTTT.

The chain couples TRBV19 to TRBJ2-5, with 7 bases fitting TRBD1. CDR1 and CDR2 from the germline V gene are LNHDA and SQIVND (reference sequence). The CDR3 has 15 amino acids. J lost 0 bases, V lost 0 bases, and 1 base had no gene match. Here the CDR3 DNA reads TGTGCCAGTAGTATAGAGACAGGGTACCAAGAGACCCAGTACTTC. Its protein product is CASSIETGYQETQYF. The whole variable domain, filled in from reference TRBV19 and TRBJ2-5, reads DGGITQSPKYLFRKEGQNVTLSCEQNLNHDAMYWYRQDPGQGLRLIYYSQIVNDFQKGDIAEGYSVSREKKESFPLTVTSAQKNPTAFYLCASSIETGYQETQYFGPGTRLLVL.

The chain employs TRBV18 and TRBJ2-1; possible D gene TRBD1, 5 bases. The CDR3 sequence is 15 residues long. Germline V CDR1 and CDR2: KGHSH, LQKENI. V was shortened by 0 bases and J by 2 bases, with 8 bases between the two germline ends. The DNA for the CDR3 is TGTGCCAGCTCACCACCGACAGCACCCTACAATGAGCAGTTCTTC. This sequence encodes CASSPPTAPYNEQFF. The full variable domain, its missing parts supplied by reference TRBV18 and TRBJ2-1, is NAGVMQNPRHLVRRRGQEARLRCSPMKGHSHVYWYRQLPEEGLKFMVYLQKENIIDESGMPKERFSAEFPKEGPSILRIQQVVRGDSAAYFCASSPPTAPYNEQFFGPGTRLTVL.

CDR3 protein: CASSLARGQGVTQYF. As DNA, the CDR3 is TGTGCCAGCAGCTTAGCTCGGGGACAGGGAGTGACCCAGTACTTC. The chain joins TRBV7-2 to TRBJ2-5; 9 bases are shared with TRBD1. J gave up 7 bases and V 0 bases, and 6 bases lay outside the gene matches. CDR1 and CDR2 from the germline V gene are SGHTA and FQGNSA. CDR3 size: 15 residues.

This clone was detected once. The chain joins TRBV6-2 or TRBV6-3 to TRBJ2-7; D is unclear. CDR3 length equals 14 residues. Germline V gene lookup returns CDR1 MNHEY and CDR2 SVGEGT. V was clipped by 2 bases and J by 2 bases, with 10 bases between them. CDR3 region: CASSYPRMTYEQYF. In DNA form, the CDR3 reads TGTGCCAGCAGTTACCCGCGTATGACCTACGAGCAGTACTTC.

This chain links TRBV6-5 with TRBJ1-1, with D perhaps matching TRBD1 (6 bases). Trimming shortened V by 0 bases and J by 0 bases, and 8 bases separated the two germline ends. The CDR3 covers 15 residues. CDR1 MNHEY and CDR2 SVGAGI come from the germline V gene. CDR3 DNA sequence: TGTGCCAGCAGTTACTCGAGGGACATGAACACTGAAGCTTTCTTT. This sequence encodes CASSYSRDMNTEAFF.

The chain couples TRBV5-8 to TRBJ2-1; 11 bases are shared with TRBD2. This CDR3 is built from 19 residues. The germline CDR1 and CDR2 sequences are SGHTS and YDEGEE. After removal of 0 bases from V and 16 bases from J, the junction contained 24 bases not matched to a gene. This CDR3 reads CASSLGLPAGTSGPFPIFF. The CDR3 DNA sequence: TGTGCCAGCAGCTTGGGTCTACCTGCCGGGACTAGCGGCCCATTCCCTATTTTCTTC.